This T cell receptor (beta chain) originates from a study of T cell repertoires in cytomegalovirus infection. This clonotype was picked up many times. TCRdb reprocessed the reads with MiXCR, giving one entry per CDR3 protein. The table shows some 250,000 distinct CDR3 sequences, with roughly 9% occurring only once. Germline loops: CDR1 SGHTA, CDR2 FQGNSA. CDR3 length: 13 amino acids. V lost 4 bases to trimming and J lost 14 bases; unmatched junction nucleotides: 9. The V call is TRBV7-2, the J call TRBJ2-1, with 9 bases lining up with TRBD2. The material sequenced was PBMCs. The origin of this receptor is a human donor in good health (CMV status not recorded). Some clones in this sample may be carry-over from other donors' samples. CDR3 sequence reads: CASSSTLAGDKFF. The CDR3 DNA is TGTGCCAGCAGCTCCACCTTAGCGGGAGATAAGTTCTTC.